The 24 T cell receptor beta chains given below trace back to one sample, sequenced in a study of blood T cell repertoires in COVID-19. Here immunoSEQ multiplex PCR was the method, and the copy in TCRdb shows in-frame clones only, minus some. Of about 210,000 clones listed, around four fifths were seen once; the top ten hold approximately 0.97%. The specimen was peripheral blood. The receptors stem from a man between 60 and 70 years old with COVID-19, enrolled during active disease.

The chain employs TRBV27 and TRBJ1-1; 12 nucleotides agree with TRBD1. Unmatched junction bases numbered 6, after V lost 8 bases and J lost 2 bases. CDR1 MNHEY and CDR2 SMNVEV come from the germline V gene (reference sequence). The CDR3 spans 15 residues. CDR3 DNA: TGTGCCAGCGCCCGGGACAGGGGGCAAAACACTGAAGCTTTCTTT. Translation: CASARDRGQNTEAFF.

V is TRBV24-1 and J is TRBJ2-1, with 16 bases fitting TRBD2. V was clipped by 2 bases and J by 7 bases; unmatched bases: 13. This CDR3 comprises 20 residues. CDR1 and CDR2 (germline): KGHDR, SFDVKD. The CDR3 reads CATSDSPGLAGGPGGNEQFF. In DNA, the CDR3 is TGTGCCACCAGTGATTCTCCGGGACTAGCGGGAGGGCCGGGTGGGAATGAGCAGTTCTTC.

This sequence joins TRBV20-1 and TRBJ1-3; D is undetermined. From germline, CDR1 is DFQATT and CDR2 SNEGSKA (reference sequence). Trimming took off 0 bases at V and 8 bases at J, with 5 bases between the two ends. The CDR3 is made up of 11 amino acids. The CDR3 protein is CSARDRYTIYF. The CDR3 coding sequence is TGCAGTGCTAGAGACCGGTACACCATATATTTT.

This clone has a single count. The V call is TRBV28, the J call TRBJ1-1, with 8 bases lining up with TRBD1. The CDR3 is 13 residues long. CDR1 is MDHEN and CDR2 is SYDVKM in the germline V gene. V lost 2 bases and J lost 8; bases outside the gene matches: 4. CDR3 in amino acids: CASSLNRGAEAFF. CDR3 DNA: TGTGCCAGCAGTTTAAACAGGGGGGCCGAAGCTTTCTTT.

This clone is a singleton in its sample. The rearrangement links TRBV19 to TRBJ1-6; no reliable D call. V gave up 5 bases and J gave up 2 bases, with 16 bases separating them. The germline CDR1 and CDR2 sequences are LNHDA and SQIVND (reference sequence). CDR3 length: 17 residues. CDR3 residues: CASSAQAGEAYNSPLHF. The DNA for the CDR3 is TGTGCCAGTAGTGCCCAGGCGGGAGAGGCCTATAATTCACCCCTCCACTTT.

J is TRBJ2-7 and V is TRBV7-2; TRBD1 matches 9 bases. V gave up 1 base and J gave up 5 bases; unmatched junction bases: 6. Germline assignment: CDR1 SGHTA and CDR2 FQGNSA. The CDR3 has 15 amino acids. The CDR3 DNA reads TGTGCCAGCAGCTTAGGGCGACAGGGGGTGAACGAGCAGTACTTC. This translates into CASSLGRQGVNEQYF.

Only one count was recorded for this clone. The CDR3: CASRRTGRNTEAFF. Here the CDR3 DNA reads TGTGCCAGTCGAAGGACAGGCCGGAACACTGAAGCTTTCTTT. This chain joins TRBV19 and TRBJ1-1; 7 positions agree with TRBD1. Per germline, CDR1 LNHDA and CDR2 SQIVND (reference sequence). The CDR3 contains 14 residues. Trimming removed 8 bases from V and 1 base from J; junction bases left unmatched: 7.

This chain links TRBV18 with TRBJ2-7, with 11 bases that match TRBD2. The CDR3 sequence is 15 residues long. Per germline, CDR1 KGHSH and CDR2 LQKENI. J gave up 4 bases and V 6 bases, and 8 bases lay outside the gene matches. The CDR3 sequence is CASSLTSGSGYEQYF. The DNA of the CDR3 is TGTGCCAGCTCGCTCACTAGCGGGAGCGGGTACGAGCAGTACTTC. The full variable domain, with the rest looked up from reference TRBV18 and TRBJ2-7, is NAGVMQNPRHLVRRRGQEARLRCSPMKGHSHVYWYRQLPEEGLKFMVYLQKENIIDESGMPKERFSAEFPKEGPSILRIQQVVRGDSAAYFCASSLTSGSGYEQYFGPGTRLTVT.

The V gene is TRBV28, the J gene TRBJ2-1; 11 nucleotides agree with TRBD1. V lost 6 bases and J lost 4; bases outside the gene matches: 5. CDR1 and CDR2 from the germline V gene are MDHEN and SYDVKM. The CDR3 covers 15 residues. In DNA form, the CDR3 reads TGTGCCAGCAGCCCGGACAGGGGGCTTTACAATGAGCAGTTCTTC. Protein product: CASSPDRGLYNEQFF.

The chain combines TRBV18 with TRBJ2-5; 14 bases line up with TRBD2. Losses at the gene ends were 3 bases for V and 4 bases for J; bases not matched to a gene: 7. Germline assignment: CDR1 KGHSH and CDR2 LQKENI. The CDR3 is 17 residues long. The CDR3: CASSPKTSGRALETQYF. The CDR3 coding sequence is TGTGCCAGCTCACCGAAGACTAGCGGGAGGGCGTTAGAGACCCAGTACTTC.

V is TRBV3-1 (or the pseudogene TRBV3-2) and J is TRBJ2-7; a weak D match, TRBD1 (5 bases). CDR1 and CDR2 (germline): LGHDT, YNNKEL (reference sequence). The CDR3 is made up of 15 amino acids. Between the trimmed V and J ends, which lost 4 bases and 0 bases, there was a span of 13 bases. CDR3 in DNA: TGTGCCAGCAGCCGTGACAGCCAGAACTCCTACGAGCAGTACTTC. Its protein product is CASSRDSQNSYEQYF.

This rearrangement joins TRBV28 to TRBJ2-7, with D possibly matching TRBD1 (6 bases). V was cut by 2 bases and J by 5 bases, with 10 bases left in between. Germline V gene sequence: CDR1 MDHEN, CDR2 SYDVKM. The CDR3 extends over 13 amino acids. CDR3 protein: CASSLGQGNEQYF. Here the CDR3 DNA reads TGTGCCAGCAGTTTAGGGCAGGGGAACGAGCAGTACTTC.

This sequence joins TRBV4-1 and TRBJ2-5; TRBD1 aligns across 8 bases. This CDR3 is 13 amino acids long. CDR1 and CDR2 (germline): MGHRA, YSYEKL. J was trimmed by 4 bases and V by 2 bases; bases with no gene match: 0. The CDR3 is CASSQQGAETQYF. CDR3 DNA: TGCGCCAGCAGCCAACAGGGGGCAGAGACCCAGTACTTC.

For the CDR3, the DNA is TGTGCCTGGAGGGACAGGGGTTTGGAGACCCAGTACTTC. It encodes CAWRDRGLETQYF. The chain uses TRBV30 and TRBJ2-5; TRBD1 matches 9 bases. The CDR3 totals 13 residues. Unmatched junction bases numbered 4, after V lost 3 bases and J lost 5 bases. CDR1 and CDR2 (germline): GTSNPN, SVGIG (reference sequence).

This clone was seen a single time. The chain recombines TRBV7-3 with TRBJ2-4; possibly TRBD1 for D (5 bases). V was cut by 0 bases and J by 0 bases, with 18 bases left in between. Germline V gene lookup returns CDR1 SGHTA and CDR2 FQGTGA. The CDR3 runs to 19 residues. The CDR3 reads CASSLTHIAGPLAKNIQYF. In DNA form, the CDR3 reads TGTGCCAGCAGCTTAACTCATATAGCAGGGCCTCTAGCCAAAAACATTCAGTACTTC.

This chain uses TRBV9 with TRBJ1-5; maybe TRBD1 (5 bases). The CDR3 has 15 residues. Germline V CDR1 and CDR2: SGDLS, YYNGEE. V lost 4 bases, J lost 4 bases, and 15 bases lay in between. CDR3 sequence reads: CASSFRAGPNQPQHF. CDR3 in DNA: TGTGCCAGCAGCTTCCGAGCAGGGCCTAATCAGCCCCAGCATTTT.

The chain links TRBV4-1 to TRBJ1-5, with no clear D. The germline gives CDR1 MGHRA, CDR2 YSYEKL. The CDR3 has 16 amino acids. V was cut by 0 bases and J by 6 bases, with 15 bases left in between. CDR3 loop: CASSQDRTLSGQPQHF. Here the CDR3 DNA reads TGCGCCAGCAGCCAAGATAGAACCCTAAGTGGTCAGCCCCAGCATTTT.

The chain recombines TRBV9 with TRBJ2-3, with D possibly matching TRBD1 (5 bases). The V end was cut by 2 bases, the J end by 1 base, with 8 bases between. CDR1 and CDR2 (germline): SGDLS, YYNGEE. The CDR3 spans 14 residues. The CDR3 DNA reads TGTGCCAGCAGCGTTCAAGGGGGCACAGATACGCAGTATTTT. Translated: CASSVQGGTDTQYF.

The chain has TRBV5-1 and TRBJ2-1; 10 nucleotides line up with TRBD1. Germline CDR1 reads SGHRS; CDR2 reads YFSETQ. Losses at the gene ends were 2 bases for V and 4 bases for J; bases not matched to a gene: 6. CDR3 length equals 16 residues. CDR3 in amino acids: CASSFTGTGVYNEQFF. The CDR3 DNA reads as TGCGCCAGCAGCTTCACGGGGACAGGGGTTTACAATGAGCAGTTCTTC.

In the case of this clone: The DNA is left out, because the CDR3 cannot be placed on it with certainty; the CDR3 is given as TCRdb lists it. V gene TRBV28 combines with J gene TRBJ2-2; the D call in the table, TRBD2, was not verified against the DNA. Counting both end residues, the CDR3 totals 16 amino acids. Germline V CDR1 and CDR2: MDHEN, SYDVKM. The CDR3 here is CASSTSGWVNTGELFF.

The chain is built from TRBV9 and TRBJ1-5, with no clear D. CDR3 length equals 15 residues. The germline V gene has CDR1 SGDLS and CDR2 YYNGEE. V was clipped by 1 base and J by 1 base, with 9 bases between them. Here the CDR3 DNA reads TGTGCCAGCAGCGTATCAGGTATGAGCAATCAGCCCCAGCATTTT. It yields the protein CASSVSGMSNQPQHF.

This clone was recorded a few times. V gene TRBV5-1 combines with J gene TRBJ1-2; 10 positions agree with TRBD1. Germline CDR1 SGHRS, CDR2 YFSETQ. V shed 0 bases and J 8 bases; nucleotides not matched to a gene: 4. The CDR3 is 14 amino acids. CDR3 sequence reads: CASSLEGQGMGYTF. CDR3 coding DNA: TGCGCCAGCAGCTTGGAGGGACAGGGGATGGGCTACACCTTC.

This rearrangement joins TRBV5-6 to TRBJ1-2, with D unclear. This CDR3 spans 13 amino acids. V lost 1 base, J lost 8 bases, and 12 bases lay in between. Germline values: CDR1 SGHDT, CDR2 YYEEEE. The CDR3 DNA reads TGTGCCAGCAGCTTGTCCGGGGAAGGAGGCTACACCTTC. Translating it yields CASSLSGEGGYTF.

This clone appeared once. The rearrangement joins TRBV2 to TRBJ1-1; no clear D gene. V was trimmed by 6 bases and J by 4 bases, leaving 18 bases between them. The CDR3 has 15 amino acids. The germline V gene encodes CDR1 SNHLY and CDR2 FYNNEI. This chain's CDR3 is CASRVEKAGGTEAFF. The CDR3 DNA follows: TGTGCCAGCAGGGTGGAAAAAGCGGGAGGCACTGAAGCTTTCTTT.